The entry that follows covers one T cell receptor (beta chain) sequence. Its antigen is currently not known. No qualities accompany the bases; no much larger clone lies one base away. This record belongs to a study of control samples from healthy donors and cancer patients (dated by TCRdb to 2018 to 2021). Receptor libraries were prepared by the immunoSEQ multiplex PCR assay. As stored in TCRdb, this immuneACCESS dataset retains in-frame rearrangements with V and J assigned. A fraction of the clones does not appear; measured against another copy, unresolved V genes explain less than half of the discrepancy, and the remainder lacks a known reason. A total of 120,000 or so clones appear in this sample, approximately 93% of them only once. The top ten hold 7.8% of the sample. Sequencing input: blood. This clonotype was sampled from a woman under 30 in good health.

The CDR3 region reads CASSPGQGRRGETQYF. The DNA sequence reads TGTGCCAGCTCACCAGGGCAGGGGCGGCGGGGAGAGACCCAGTACTTC. This receptor chain uses TRBV18 and TRBJ2-5; the D gene assignment is perhaps TRBD1 or TRBD2, with each matching 6 bases. The germline V gene specifies KGHSH as CDR1 and LQKENI as CDR2. Inclusive of the bounding cysteine and phenylalanine, the CDR3 is 16 residues long. The read is trimmed to its CDR3 DNA, 48 bases read in frame from base 1. V and J lose 2 bases and 4 bases, and a span of 17 bases separates them.